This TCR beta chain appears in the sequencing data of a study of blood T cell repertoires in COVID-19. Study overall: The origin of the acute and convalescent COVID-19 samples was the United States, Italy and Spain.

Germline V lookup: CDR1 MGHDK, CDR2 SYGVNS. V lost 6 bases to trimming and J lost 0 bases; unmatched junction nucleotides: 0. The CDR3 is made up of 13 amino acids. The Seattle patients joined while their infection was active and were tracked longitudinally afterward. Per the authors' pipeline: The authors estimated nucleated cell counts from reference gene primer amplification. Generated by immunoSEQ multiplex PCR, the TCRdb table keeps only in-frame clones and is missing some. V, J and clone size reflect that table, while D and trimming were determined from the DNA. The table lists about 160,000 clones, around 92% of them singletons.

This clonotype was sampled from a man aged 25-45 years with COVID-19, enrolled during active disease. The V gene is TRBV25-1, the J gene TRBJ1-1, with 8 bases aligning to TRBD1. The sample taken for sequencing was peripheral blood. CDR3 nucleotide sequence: TGTGCCAGCAGGGACAGGGTGAACACTGAAGCTTTCTTT. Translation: CASRDRVNTEAFF. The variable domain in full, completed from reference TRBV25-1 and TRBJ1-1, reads EADIYQTPRYLVIGTGKKITLECSQTMGHDKMYWYQQDPGMELHLIHYSYGVNSTEKGDLSSESTVSRIRTEHFPLTLESARPSHTSQYLCASRDRVNTEAFFGQGTRLTVV.